The clone carrying this T cell receptor (beta chain) was seen a few times. TCRdb's table, derived via immunoSEQ multiplex PCR, lists solely in-frame clones and lacks some. This sample has about 210,000 clones, with 80% to 90% found just once. Trimming shortened V by 2 bases and J by 4 bases, and 12 bases separated the two germline ends. This CDR3 has 15 residues. CDR1 is MDHEN, CDR2 SYDVKM, per germline. This sample stems from a study of blood T cell repertoires in COVID-19. Study in general: The analysed material was cDNA or gDNA that came from T cells, B-cell-depleted T cells, or PBMCs.

The sequenced sample was peripheral blood. The clonotype comes from a woman in her forties or fifties with acute or convalescent COVID-19. This chain connects TRBV28 to TRBJ2-1; D possibly corresponds to TRBD1 (6 bases). The CDR3: CASSLDRSAYNEQFF. CDR3 in DNA: TGTGCCAGCAGTTTAGACAGGAGCGCGTACAATGAGCAGTTCTTC.